The 10 T cell receptor beta chains below were found in one sample sequenced in a study of beta chain features in type 1 diabetes. Reverse transcription of all isolated RNA meant that expressed TCRB transcripts were sequenced. TCRdb's table, derived via immunoSEQ multiplex PCR, lists solely in-frame clones and lacks some. The repertoire holds 850,000 to 900,000 clones, with around a sixth as singletons. The sample consisted of naive CD4+ T cells from blood. The receptors were sampled from a woman between 18 and 29 years old in good health.

The gene calls are TRBV27 and TRBJ2-1; D is ambiguous. The CDR3 runs 12 residues. The ends were cut back, 3 bases at V and 6 bases at J, with 6 bases in the middle. Germline V lookup: CDR1 MNHEY, CDR2 SMNVEV (reference sequence). CDR3 sequence (DNA): TGTGCCAGCAGTTTGGGCGGCAATGAGCAGTTCTTC. Amino acid sequence: CASSLGGNEQFF.

This clone came up a few times. V and J are TRBV5-4 and TRBJ2-1, with D possibly TRBD2 on 6 matching bases. The V end was cut by 0 bases, the J end by 0 bases, with 10 bases between. This CDR3 spans 16 amino acids. The germline V gene encodes CDR1 SGHNT and CDR2 YYREEE (reference sequence). This chain's CDR3 is CASSLGGRGSYNEQFF. The CDR3 nucleotides are TGTGCCAGCAGCTTGGGAGGGCGGGGCTCCTACAATGAGCAGTTCTTC.

The rearrangement links TRBV29-1 to TRBJ1-6; D remains ambiguous. The CDR3 covers 14 residues. Trimming removed 5 bases from V and 7 bases from J, with 15 bases in between. CDR1 SQVTM and CDR2 ANQGSEA come from the germline V gene. Here the CDR3 reads CSVREGNLNSPLHF. The CDR3 region has the DNA TGCAGCGTTCGGGAGGGCAATTTAAATTCACCCCTCCACTTT.

This chain links TRBV19 with TRBJ2-3, with D possibly TRBD1 on 5 matching bases. The CDR3 runs 17 residues. V gave up 10 bases and J gave up 0 bases, with 23 bases separating them. The germline V gene encodes CDR1 LNHDA and CDR2 SQIVND (reference sequence). In DNA, the CDR3 is TGTGCCACCACCCCACAGGTGGCCTCGTACAGCACAGATACGCAGTATTTT. It codes for CATTPQVASYSTDTQYF.

This sequence joins TRBV5-6 and TRBJ2-2, with TRBD2 identical over 9 bases. This CDR3 spans 16 amino acids. Germline CDR1 is SGHDT and CDR2 is YYEEEE. V was pared by 1 base and J by 2 bases, with 3 bases of the junction left unmatched. CDR3 nucleotide sequence: TGTGCCAGCAGCTTGCTAGCGGGGACCAACACCGGGGAGCTGTTTTTT. This encodes CASSLLAGTNTGELFF.

On this clone itself: The sample carries other DNA sequences with the same CDR3. V usage is TRBV18 and J usage is TRBJ1-2, with TRBD1 matching over 10 bases. The CDR3 length is 14 residues. Germline lookup yields CDR1 KGHSH and CDR2 LQKENI. Trimming removed 3 bases from V and 4 bases from J; junction bases left unmatched: 2. CDR3 region: CASSPGTGVYGYTF. The CDR3 bases are TGTGCCAGCTCACCGGGGACAGGGGTCTATGGCTACACCTTC.

This chain uses TRBV4-1 with TRBJ1-6; no clear D. V lost 1 base and J lost 6, with 10 bases in between. The CDR3 extends over 15 amino acids. Germline CDR1 and CDR2: MGHRA and YSYEKL. The CDR3 loop is CASSQGRATNSPLHF. CDR3 bases: TGCGCCAGCAGCCAAGGAAGGGCCACTAATTCACCCCTCCACTTT.

The table lists this clone with a few counts. The chain combines TRBV7-2 with TRBJ2-3, with 13 bases that match TRBD2. There are 17 residues in the CDR3. The V segment lost 1 base and the J segment 5 bases; nucleotides outside the gene matches: 6. Germline V gene sequence: CDR1 SGHTA, CDR2 FQGNSA. The CDR3, as DNA: TGTGCCAGCAGCTTAGAAGGACTAGCGGGAGCCTTAGATACGCAGTATTTT. Translated: CASSLEGLAGALDTQYF.

This chain connects TRBV15 to TRBJ2-2; no firm D call. Trimming removed 5 bases from V and 5 bases from J, with 9 bases in between. Germline V gene lookup returns CDR1 LNHNV and CDR2 YYDKDF (reference sequence). This CDR3 is built from 13 residues. The CDR3 DNA reads TGTGCCACCAGCTCCCACGGGACCGGGGAGCTGTTTTTT. It specifies CATSSHGTGELFF. The complete variable domain, with remaining parts taken from reference TRBV15 and TRBJ2-2, reads DAMVIQNPRYQVTQFGKPVTLSCSQTLNHNVMYWYQQKSSQAPKLLFHYYDKDFNNEADTPDNFQSRRPNTSFCFLDIRSPGLGDTAMYLCATSSHGTGELFFGEGSRLTVL.

This clone was counted between two and nine times. The chain carries TRBV9 and TRBJ2-7; 11 nucleotides match TRBD1. J gave up 6 bases and V 4 bases, and 6 bases lay outside the gene matches. The germline V gene has CDR1 SGDLS and CDR2 YYNGEE. There are 14 residues in the CDR3. The CDR3 here is CASSPGQGAREQYF. Written as DNA, the CDR3 is TGTGCCAGCAGCCCCGGACAGGGGGCGCGCGAGCAGTACTTC.